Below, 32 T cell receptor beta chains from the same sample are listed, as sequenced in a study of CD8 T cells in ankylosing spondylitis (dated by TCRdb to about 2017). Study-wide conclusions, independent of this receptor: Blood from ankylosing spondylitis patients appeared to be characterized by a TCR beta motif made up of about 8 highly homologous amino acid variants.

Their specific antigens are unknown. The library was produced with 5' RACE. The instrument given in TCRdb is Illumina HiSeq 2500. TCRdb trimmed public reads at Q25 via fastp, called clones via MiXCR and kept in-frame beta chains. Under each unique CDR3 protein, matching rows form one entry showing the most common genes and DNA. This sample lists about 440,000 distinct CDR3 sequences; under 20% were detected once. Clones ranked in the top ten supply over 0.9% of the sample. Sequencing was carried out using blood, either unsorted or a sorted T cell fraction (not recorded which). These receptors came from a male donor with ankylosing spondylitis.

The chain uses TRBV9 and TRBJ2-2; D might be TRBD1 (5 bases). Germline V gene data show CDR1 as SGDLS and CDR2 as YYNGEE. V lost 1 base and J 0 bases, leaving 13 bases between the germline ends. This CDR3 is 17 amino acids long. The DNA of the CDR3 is TGTGCCAGCAGCGTATGGGGCACTCGGACGAACACCGGGGAGCTGTTTTTT. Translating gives CASSVWGTRTNTGELFF.

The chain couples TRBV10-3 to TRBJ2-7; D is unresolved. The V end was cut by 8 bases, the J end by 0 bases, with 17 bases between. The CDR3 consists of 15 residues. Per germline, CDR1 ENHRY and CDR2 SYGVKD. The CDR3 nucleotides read TGTGCCATCGGTGTACTCAGACAAGCCTCCTACGAGCAGTACTTC. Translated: CAIGVLRQASYEQYF.

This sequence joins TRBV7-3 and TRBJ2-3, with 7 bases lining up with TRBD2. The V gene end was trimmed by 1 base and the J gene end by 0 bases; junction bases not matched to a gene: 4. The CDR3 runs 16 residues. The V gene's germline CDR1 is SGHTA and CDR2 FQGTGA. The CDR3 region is CASSLMGGRSTDTQYF. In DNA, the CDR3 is TGTGCCAGCAGCTTAATGGGGGGGAGGAGCACAGATACGCAGTATTTT.

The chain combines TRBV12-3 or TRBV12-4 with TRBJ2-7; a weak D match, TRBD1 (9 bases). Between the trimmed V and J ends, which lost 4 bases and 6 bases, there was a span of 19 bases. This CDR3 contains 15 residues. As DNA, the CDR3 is TGTGCCAGCAGTTCGGGAGGGACAGGGATGAGCGAGCAGTACTTC. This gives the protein CASSSGGTGMSEQYF.

The CDR3 bases are TGTGCCAGCAGGAGGACAGGGGCCCTCAATGAGCAGTTCTTC. This sequence encodes CASRRTGALNEQFF. The rearrangement joins TRBV6-2 or TRBV6-3 to TRBJ2-1; 9 bases match TRBD1. This CDR3 is built from 14 residues. Germline V gene sequence: CDR1 MNHEY, CDR2 SVGEGT. V shed 6 bases, J shed 6 bases, and the junction held 6 bases outside the gene matches.

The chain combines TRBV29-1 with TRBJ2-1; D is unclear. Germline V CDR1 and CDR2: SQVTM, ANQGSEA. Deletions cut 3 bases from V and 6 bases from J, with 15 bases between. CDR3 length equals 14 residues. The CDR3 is CSVDGPSRANEQFF. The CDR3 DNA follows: TGCAGCGTTGATGGGCCAAGTAGGGCCAATGAGCAGTTCTTC.

CDR3 sequence (DNA): TGTGCCAGCGGCCCCGGGACTAGCGGGGGATATACGCAGTATTTT. It specifies CASGPGTSGGYTQYF. The chain links TRBV7-2 to TRBJ2-3; 14 bases agree with TRBD2. Germline V gives CDR1 SGHTA, CDR2 FQGNSA. The V gene end was trimmed by 8 bases and the J gene end by 7 bases; junction bases not matched to a gene: 8. The CDR3 contains 15 residues.

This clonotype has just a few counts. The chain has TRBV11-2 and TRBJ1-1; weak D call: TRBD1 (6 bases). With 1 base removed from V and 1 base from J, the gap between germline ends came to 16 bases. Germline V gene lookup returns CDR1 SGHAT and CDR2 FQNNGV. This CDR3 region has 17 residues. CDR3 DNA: TGTGCCAGCAGCTTAGGTAGGACAGTGGAGTCGAACACTGAAGCTTTCTTT. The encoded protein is CASSLGRTVESNTEAFF. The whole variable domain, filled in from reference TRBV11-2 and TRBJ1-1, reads EAGVAQSPRYKIIEKRQSVAFWCNPISGHATLYWYQQILGQGPKLLIQFQNNGVVDDSQLPKDRFSAERLKGVDSTLKIQPAKLEDSAVYLCASSLGRTVESNTEAFFGQGTRLTVV.

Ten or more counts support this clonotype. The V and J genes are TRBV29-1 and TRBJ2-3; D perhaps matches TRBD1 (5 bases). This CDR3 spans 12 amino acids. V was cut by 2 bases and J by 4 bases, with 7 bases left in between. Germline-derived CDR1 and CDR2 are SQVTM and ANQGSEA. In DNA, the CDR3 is TGCAGCGTTGAAAAGGGGTCAGATACGCAGTATTTT. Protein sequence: CSVEKGSDTQYF.

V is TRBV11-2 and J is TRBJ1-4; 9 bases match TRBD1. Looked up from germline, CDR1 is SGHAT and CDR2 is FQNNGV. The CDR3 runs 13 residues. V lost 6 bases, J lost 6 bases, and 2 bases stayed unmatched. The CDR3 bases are TGTGCCAGCAGAAGGACAGGGGATGAAAAACTGTTTTTT. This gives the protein CASRRTGDEKLFF.

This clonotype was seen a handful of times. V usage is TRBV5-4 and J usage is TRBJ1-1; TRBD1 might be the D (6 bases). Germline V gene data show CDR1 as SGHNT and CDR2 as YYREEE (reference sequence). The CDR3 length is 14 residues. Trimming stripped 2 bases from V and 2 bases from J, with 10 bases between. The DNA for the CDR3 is TGTGCCAGCAGCTTCGGGACACAAAACACTGAAGCTTTCTTT. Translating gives CASSFGTQNTEAFF.

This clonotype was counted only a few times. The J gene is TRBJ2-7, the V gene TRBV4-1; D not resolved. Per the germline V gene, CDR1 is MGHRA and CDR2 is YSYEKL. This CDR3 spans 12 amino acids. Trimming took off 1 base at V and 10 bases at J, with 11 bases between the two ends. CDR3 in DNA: TGCGCCAGCAGCCAAGGGTCGGCGGAACAGTACTTC. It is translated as CASSQGSAEQYF.

CDR3 DNA: TGTGCCAGCAGTTCCATAGACAGGGGAAGTTCACCCCTCCACTTT. Protein product: CASSSIDRGSSPLHF. The V gene is TRBV28, the J gene TRBJ1-6; 8 bases agree with TRBD1. Germline values: CDR1 MDHEN, CDR2 SYDVKM. The CDR3 spans 15 residues. The ends lost 4 bases at V and 9 bases at J; junction bases unmatched: 8.

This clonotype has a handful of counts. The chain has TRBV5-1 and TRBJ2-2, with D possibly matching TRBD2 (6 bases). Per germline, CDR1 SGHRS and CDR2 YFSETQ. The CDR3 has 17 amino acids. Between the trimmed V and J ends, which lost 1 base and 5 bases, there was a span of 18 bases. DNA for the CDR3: TGCGCCAGCAGCTTGCGAACCGGGACTTTAGGGACCGGGGAGCTGTTTTTT. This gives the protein CASSLRTGTLGTGELFF.

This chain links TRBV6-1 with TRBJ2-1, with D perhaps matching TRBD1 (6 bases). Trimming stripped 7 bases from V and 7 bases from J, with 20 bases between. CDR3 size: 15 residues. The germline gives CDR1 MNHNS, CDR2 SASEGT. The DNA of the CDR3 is TGTGCCAGCATTCGAGGAGGCTTAGGGGGAAATGAGCAGTTCTTC. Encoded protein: CASIRGGLGGNEQFF.

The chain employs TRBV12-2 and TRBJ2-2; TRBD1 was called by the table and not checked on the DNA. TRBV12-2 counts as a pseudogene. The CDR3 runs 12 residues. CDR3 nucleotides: TGTGCAAGTCGCTTAGGTCGGGGGACCCAGTTTTTT. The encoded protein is CASRLGRGTQFF.

CDR3 loop: CATSRVRETLTF. For the CDR3, the DNA is TGTGCCACCAGCAGAGTTAGGGAAACCCTGACTTTC. This chain uses TRBV15 with TRBJ2-6; D is ambiguous. CDR3 length equals 12 residues. Germline V gene data show CDR1 as LNHNV and CDR2 as YYDKDF (reference sequence). V was pared by 1 base and J by 15 bases, with 10 bases between.

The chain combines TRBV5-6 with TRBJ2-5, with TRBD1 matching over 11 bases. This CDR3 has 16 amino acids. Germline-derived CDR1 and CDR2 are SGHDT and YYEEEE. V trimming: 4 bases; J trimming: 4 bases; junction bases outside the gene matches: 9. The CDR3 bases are TGTGCCAGCAGCGGCACCGGGACAGGGGGAGGAGAGACCCAGTACTTC. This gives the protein CASSGTGTGGGETQYF.

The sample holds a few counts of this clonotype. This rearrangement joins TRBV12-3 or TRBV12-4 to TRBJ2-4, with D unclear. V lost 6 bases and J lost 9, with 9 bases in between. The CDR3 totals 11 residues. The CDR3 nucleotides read TGTGCCAGCAGGCTGAGCTTCATTCAGTACTTC. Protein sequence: CASRLSFIQYF.

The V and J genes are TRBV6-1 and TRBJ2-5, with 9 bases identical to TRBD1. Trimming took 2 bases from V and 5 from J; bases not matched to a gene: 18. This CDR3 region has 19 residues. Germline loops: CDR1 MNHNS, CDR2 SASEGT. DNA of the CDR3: TGTGCCAGCAGTGAATATAGGACAGGGGACACCTATCCGTCGGAGACCCAGTACTTC. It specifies CASSEYRTGDTYPSETQYF.

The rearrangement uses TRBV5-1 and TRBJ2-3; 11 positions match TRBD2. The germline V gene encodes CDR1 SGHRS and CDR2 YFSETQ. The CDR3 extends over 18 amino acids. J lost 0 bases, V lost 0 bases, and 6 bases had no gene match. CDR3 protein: CASSLGASGRPSTDTQYF. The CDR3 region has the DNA TGCGCCAGCAGCTTGGGGGCTAGCGGGAGGCCAAGCACAGATACGCAGTATTTT.

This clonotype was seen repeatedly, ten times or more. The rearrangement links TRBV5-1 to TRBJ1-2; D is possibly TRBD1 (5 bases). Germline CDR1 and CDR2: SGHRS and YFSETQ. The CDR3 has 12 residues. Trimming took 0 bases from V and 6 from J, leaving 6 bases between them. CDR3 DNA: TGCGCCAGCAGCTTGGAAGGGGATGGCTACACCTTC. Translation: CASSLEGDGYTF.

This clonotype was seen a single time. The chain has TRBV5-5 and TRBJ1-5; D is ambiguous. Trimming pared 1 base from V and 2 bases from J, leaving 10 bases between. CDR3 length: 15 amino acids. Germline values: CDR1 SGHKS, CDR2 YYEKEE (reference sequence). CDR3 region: CASSLSNLGNQPQHF. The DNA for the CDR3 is TGTGCCAGCAGCTTGTCCAATCTGGGCAATCAGCCCCAGCATTTT.

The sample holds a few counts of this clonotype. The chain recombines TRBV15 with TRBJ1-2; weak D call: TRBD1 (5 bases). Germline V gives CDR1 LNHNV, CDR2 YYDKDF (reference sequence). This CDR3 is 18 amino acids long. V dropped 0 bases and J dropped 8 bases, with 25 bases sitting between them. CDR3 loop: CATSRDLGPGRAGRGYTF. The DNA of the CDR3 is TGTGCCACCAGCAGAGATCTCGGGCCGGGACGCGCCGGGAGAGGCTACACCTTC.

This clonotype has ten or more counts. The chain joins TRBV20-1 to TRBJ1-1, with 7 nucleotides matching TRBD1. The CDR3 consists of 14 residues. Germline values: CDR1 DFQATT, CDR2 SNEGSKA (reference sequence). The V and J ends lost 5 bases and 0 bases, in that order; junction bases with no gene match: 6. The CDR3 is CSAPPGQLNTEAFF. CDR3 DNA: TGCAGTGCTCCCCCGGGACAGTTGAACACTGAAGCTTTCTTT.

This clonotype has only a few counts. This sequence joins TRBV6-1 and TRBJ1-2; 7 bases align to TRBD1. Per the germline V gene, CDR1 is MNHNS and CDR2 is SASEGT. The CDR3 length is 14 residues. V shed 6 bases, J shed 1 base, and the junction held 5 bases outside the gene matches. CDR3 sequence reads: CASRRAGGNYGYTF. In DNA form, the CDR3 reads TGTGCCAGCAGACGTGCAGGGGGTAACTATGGCTACACCTTC.

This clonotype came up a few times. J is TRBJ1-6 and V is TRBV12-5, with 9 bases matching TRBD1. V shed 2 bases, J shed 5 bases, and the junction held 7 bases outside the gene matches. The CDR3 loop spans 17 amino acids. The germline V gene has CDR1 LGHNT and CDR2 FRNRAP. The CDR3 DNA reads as TGTGCTAGTGGTTTGTACAGGGGGCGCGGGGATAATTCACCCCTCCACTTT. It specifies CASGLYRGRGDNSPLHF.

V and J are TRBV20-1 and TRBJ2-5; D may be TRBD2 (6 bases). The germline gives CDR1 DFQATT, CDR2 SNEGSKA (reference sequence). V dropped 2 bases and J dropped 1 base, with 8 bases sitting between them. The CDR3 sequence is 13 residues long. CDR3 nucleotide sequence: TGCAGTGCTAGACGGAGGGCCCAAGAGACCCAGTACTTC. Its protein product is CSARRRAQETQYF.

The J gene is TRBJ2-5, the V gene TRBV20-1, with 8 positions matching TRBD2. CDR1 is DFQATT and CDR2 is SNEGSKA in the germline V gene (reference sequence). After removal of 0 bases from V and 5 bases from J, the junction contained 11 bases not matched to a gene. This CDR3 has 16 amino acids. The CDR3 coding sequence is TGCAGTGCTAGAGATTTCTCCGGGAGGGCCAGGGAGACCCAGTACTTC. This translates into CSARDFSGRARETQYF.

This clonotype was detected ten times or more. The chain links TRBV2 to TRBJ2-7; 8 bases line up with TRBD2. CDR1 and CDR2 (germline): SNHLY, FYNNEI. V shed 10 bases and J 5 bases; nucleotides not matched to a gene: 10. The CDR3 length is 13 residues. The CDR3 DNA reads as TGTGCCACCACCCCGGAGCGGGAGAACGAGCAGTACTTC. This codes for CATTPERENEQYF.

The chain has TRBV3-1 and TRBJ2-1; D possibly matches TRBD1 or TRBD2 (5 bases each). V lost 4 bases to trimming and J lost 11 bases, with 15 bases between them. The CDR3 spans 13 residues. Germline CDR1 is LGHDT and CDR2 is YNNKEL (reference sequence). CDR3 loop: CASSLRDPGQQFF. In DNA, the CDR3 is TGTGCCAGCAGCCTCCGGGACCCAGGACAGCAGTTCTTC.

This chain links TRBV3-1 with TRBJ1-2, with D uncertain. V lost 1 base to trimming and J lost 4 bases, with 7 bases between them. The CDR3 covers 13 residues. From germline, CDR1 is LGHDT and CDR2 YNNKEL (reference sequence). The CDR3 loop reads CASSQVPSYGYTF. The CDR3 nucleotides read TGTGCCAGCAGCCAAGTCCCGAGCTATGGCTACACCTTC.